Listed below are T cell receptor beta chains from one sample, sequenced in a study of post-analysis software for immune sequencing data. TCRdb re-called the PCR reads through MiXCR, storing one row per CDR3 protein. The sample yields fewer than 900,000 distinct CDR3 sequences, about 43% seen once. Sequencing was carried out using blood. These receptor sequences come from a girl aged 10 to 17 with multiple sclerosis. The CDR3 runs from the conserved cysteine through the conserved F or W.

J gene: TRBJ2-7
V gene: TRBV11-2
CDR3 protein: CASSRGGVVAQYF

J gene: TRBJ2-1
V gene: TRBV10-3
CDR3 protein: CAISAGGASYNEQFF

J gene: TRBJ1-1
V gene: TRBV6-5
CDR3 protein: CASSYRGPAKTAFF

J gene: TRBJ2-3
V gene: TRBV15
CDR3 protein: CATSRPDSLSRSRTDTQYF

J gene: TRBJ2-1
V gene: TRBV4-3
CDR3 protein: CASSPSEGRNEQFF

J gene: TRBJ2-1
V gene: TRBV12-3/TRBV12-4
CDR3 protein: CASSYGGLAGETEFF

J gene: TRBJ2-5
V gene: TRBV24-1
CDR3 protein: CATSDGGGETQYF

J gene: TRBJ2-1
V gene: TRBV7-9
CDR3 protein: CASSLGVWVSSYNEQFF

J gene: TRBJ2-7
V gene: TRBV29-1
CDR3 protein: CSVETGTESYEQYF

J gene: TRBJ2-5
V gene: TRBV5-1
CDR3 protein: CASSLVGGLQETQYF

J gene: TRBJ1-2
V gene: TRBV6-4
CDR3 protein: CASSDSGLDGYTF

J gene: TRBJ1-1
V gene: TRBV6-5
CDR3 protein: CATNSRGFANTEAFF

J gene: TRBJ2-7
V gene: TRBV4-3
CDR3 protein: CASSQDQDGGGIGYEQYF

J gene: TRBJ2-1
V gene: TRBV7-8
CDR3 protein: CASSLGGAHSSYNEQFF

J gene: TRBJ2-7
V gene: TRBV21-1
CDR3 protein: CASTQGSEQYF

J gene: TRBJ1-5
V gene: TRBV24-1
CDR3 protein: CATQGTLNQPQHF

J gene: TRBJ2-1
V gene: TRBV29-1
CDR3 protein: CSVLTSGGLIEQFF

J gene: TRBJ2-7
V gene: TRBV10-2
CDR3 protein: CAGRGLGGTEQYF

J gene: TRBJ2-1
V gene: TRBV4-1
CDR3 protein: CANSQGLANEQFF

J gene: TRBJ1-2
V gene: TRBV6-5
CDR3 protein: CASRTGTGGRGGGYTF

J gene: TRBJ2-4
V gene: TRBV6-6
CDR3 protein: CASSYPENNIQYF

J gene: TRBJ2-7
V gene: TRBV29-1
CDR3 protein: CSAGTSAYEQYF

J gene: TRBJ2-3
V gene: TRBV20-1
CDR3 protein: CSARKGRTDTQYF

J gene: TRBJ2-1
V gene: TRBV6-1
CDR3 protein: CASSKKLTGTSDSNEQFF

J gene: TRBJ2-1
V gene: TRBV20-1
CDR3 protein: CSAGGTFSSYNEQFF

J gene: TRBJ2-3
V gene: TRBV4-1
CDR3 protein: CASSQEEGGRARDTQYF

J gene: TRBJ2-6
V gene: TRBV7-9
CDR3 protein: CASSHPKTGALSGANVLTF

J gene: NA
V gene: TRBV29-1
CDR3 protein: CSVRAAGQYEQYF

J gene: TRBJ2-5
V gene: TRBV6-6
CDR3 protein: CASSRTGGPQETQYF

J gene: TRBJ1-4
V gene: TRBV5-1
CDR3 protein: CASSPGIFGLENEKLFF